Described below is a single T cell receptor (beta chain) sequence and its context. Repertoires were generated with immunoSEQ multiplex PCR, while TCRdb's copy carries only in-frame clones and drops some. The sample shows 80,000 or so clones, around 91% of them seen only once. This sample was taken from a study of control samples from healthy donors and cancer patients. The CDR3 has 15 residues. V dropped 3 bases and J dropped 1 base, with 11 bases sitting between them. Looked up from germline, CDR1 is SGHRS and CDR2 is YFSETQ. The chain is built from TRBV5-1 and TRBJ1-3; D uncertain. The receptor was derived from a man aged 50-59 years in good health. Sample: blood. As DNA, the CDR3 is TGCGCCAGCAGCTCTGACACAACTTCTGGAAACACCATATATTTT. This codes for CASSSDTTSGNTIYF.